The 25 T cell receptor beta chains given below trace back to one sample, sequenced in a study of OX40 agonist ivuxolimab in advanced cancers. Only in-frame clones appear in the TCRdb table, and some are missing; sequencing was by immunoSEQ multiplex PCR. This table holds fewer than 90,000 clones, around 86% found once. Sequenced here: CD4+ or CD8+ T cells sorted from blood, sampled in a trial of the OX40 agonist ivuxolimab. All receptors come from an adult with an advanced solid tumor such as melanoma, head and neck, liver or kidney cancer.

The chain carries TRBV5-1 and TRBJ2-1; 7 bases map to TRBD2. The CDR3 runs to 14 residues. Germline V gene data show CDR1 as SGHRS and CDR2 as YFSETQ. Trimming removed 2 bases from V and 7 bases from J; junction bases left unmatched: 6. This CDR3 reads CASSFAGGRNEQFF. The CDR3 DNA reads TGCGCCAGCAGCTTCGCCGGCGGGAGAAATGAGCAGTTCTTC.

CDR3 loop: CASRMRDRDRGEQFF. Written as DNA, the CDR3 is TGTGCCAGCAGGATGCGGGACAGGGACCGGGGTGAGCAGTTCTTC. The V and J genes are TRBV27 and TRBJ2-1, with 9 bases lining up with TRBD1. CDR1 and CDR2 (germline): MNHEY, SMNVEV (reference sequence). The CDR3 totals 15 residues. The trim removed 6 bases at V and 9 bases at J, leaving 12 bases unmatched.

The chain is built from TRBV11-2 and TRBJ1-6; D gene unclear. The V end lost 1 base, the J end lost 8 bases, and 3 bases lay between the germline ends. Germline CDR1 reads SGHAT; CDR2 reads FQNNGV. The CDR3 loop spans 12 amino acids. Here the CDR3 reads CASSLGHSPLHF. In nucleotides, the CDR3 is TGTGCCAGCAGCTTAGGACATTCACCCCTCCACTTT.

This sequence joins TRBV18 and TRBJ2-1; 9 positions agree with TRBD1. The germline V gene encodes CDR1 KGHSH and CDR2 LQKENI. The CDR3 spans 17 residues. V shed 0 bases and J 1 base; nucleotides not matched to a gene: 4. DNA of the CDR3: TGTGCCAGCTCACCACCGAGACAGGGGGAGTCCTACAATGAGCAGTTCTTC. It is translated as CASSPPRQGESYNEQFF.

This chain connects TRBV6-5 to TRBJ1-5; D might be TRBD1 (6 bases). Deletions cut 8 bases from V and 3 bases from J, with 14 bases between. CDR1 is MNHEY and CDR2 is SVGAGI in the germline V gene. This CDR3 is 14 amino acids long. The CDR3 here is CASQGRGHNQPQHF. CDR3 nucleotides: TGTGCCAGCCAGGGAAGGGGACACAATCAGCCCCAGCATTTT.

This clone showed up just once. The CDR3 DNA reads TGCGCCAGCACCGGGGGGACTAGCGACTCCTACGAGCAGTACTTC. Translation: CASTGGTSDSYEQYF. This sequence joins TRBV5-1 and TRBJ2-7; TRBD2 aligns across 10 bases. Trimming cost V 6 bases and J 0 bases; bases outside gene matches: 6. From germline, CDR1 is SGHRS and CDR2 YFSETQ. CDR3 size: 15 residues.

The J gene is TRBJ1-2, the V gene TRBV14; D is unclear. V lost 1 base and J lost 6, with 9 bases in between. The CDR3 is 13 amino acids. Germline assignment: CDR1 SGHDN and CDR2 FVKESK. CDR3 in DNA: TGTGCCAGCAGCCAAGTGTGGCTGGATGGCTACACCTTC. This translates into CASSQVWLDGYTF. Using reference TRBV14 and TRBJ1-2 for the parts outside the CDR3, the full variable domain is EAGVTQFPSHSVIEKGQTVTLRCDPISGHDNLYWYRRVMGKEIKFLLHFVKESKQDESGMPNNRFLAERTGGTYSTLKVQPAELEDSGVYFCASSQVWLDGYTFGSGTRLTVV.

This clone was detected once. The rearrangement links TRBV20-1 to TRBJ2-4; D tentatively reads TRBD1 or TRBD2 (5 bases each). Trimming took 6 bases from V and 11 from J, leaving 14 bases between them. The CDR3 contains 11 residues. Germline CDR1 DFQATT, CDR2 SNEGSKA (reference sequence). CDR3 protein: CSASPGALQYF. Here the CDR3 DNA reads TGCAGTGCCTCTCCCGGGGCCCTTCAGTACTTC.

The V gene is TRBV27, the J gene TRBJ2-7; 7 bases are a match to TRBD1. With V trimmed by 2 bases and J by 5 bases, 9 bases remained unmatched. Germline V gene lookup returns CDR1 MNHEY and CDR2 SMNVEV (reference sequence). The CDR3 extends over 15 amino acids. CDR3 loop: CASSLLGQAWDEQYF. DNA for the CDR3: TGTGCCAGCAGTTTACTCGGACAGGCTTGGGACGAGCAGTACTTC.

The CDR3 reads CASSLSPPTGGVGSPLHF. In nucleotides, the CDR3 is TGCGCCAGCAGCTTGTCCCCGCCGACAGGGGGTGTTGGATCACCCCTCCACTTT. This sequence joins TRBV5-1 and TRBJ1-6, with 9 bases that match TRBD1. Germline assignment: CDR1 SGHRS and CDR2 YFSETQ. With 1 base clipped from V and 10 bases from J, the junction kept 15 bases outside the gene matches. The CDR3 length is 18 residues.

This sequence joins TRBV6-1 and TRBJ2-7, with D unclear. Germline-derived CDR1 and CDR2 are MNHNS and SASEGT. Trimming shortened V by 2 bases and J by 3 bases, and 5 bases separated the two germline ends. The CDR3 sequence is 12 residues long. CDR3 loop: CASSELVYEQYF. In DNA form, the CDR3 reads TGTGCCAGCAGTGAACTTGTCTACGAGCAGTACTTC.

The V and J genes are TRBV30 and TRBJ2-3; the D is unclear. V was trimmed by 2 bases and J by 0 bases, leaving 12 bases between them. Germline V gene lookup returns CDR1 GTSNPN and CDR2 SVGIG (reference sequence). The length of the CDR3 is 15 residues. The CDR3 coding sequence is TGTGCCTGGAGTAAAAATAGCAGAAGCACAGATACGCAGTATTTT. Translating gives CAWSKNSRSTDTQYF.

This sequence joins TRBV29-1 and TRBJ2-1; 9 nucleotides match TRBD1. The CDR3 has 15 residues. V trimming: 7 bases; J trimming: 6 bases; junction bases outside the gene matches: 13. Germline V gene lookup returns CDR1 SQVTM and CDR2 ANQGSEA. The DNA for the CDR3 is TGCAGCGCTGGCCAATCTCCGGGACAGGGCAATGAGCAGTTCTTC. Amino acids: CSAGQSPGQGNEQFF.

The rearrangement uses TRBV11-2 and TRBJ1-2; D is uncertain. V lost 5 bases and J lost 7, with 11 bases in between. The CDR3 has 12 residues. Germline values: CDR1 SGHAT, CDR2 FQNNGV. The CDR3 region has the DNA TGTGCCAGCAGCGCCTCCCCCTCTGGCTACACCTTC. It is translated as CASSASPSGYTF.

The chain uses TRBV10-2 and TRBJ1-4; the D is unclear. This CDR3 has 12 amino acids. V was shortened by 8 bases and J by 5 bases, with 9 bases between the two germline ends. Germline lookup yields CDR1 WSHSY and CDR2 SAAADI. This chain's CDR3 is CASGERNEKLFF. Written as DNA, the CDR3 is TGCGCCAGCGGGGAGCGCAATGAAAAACTGTTTTTT.

The chain carries TRBV29-1 and TRBJ2-7; no firm D call. This CDR3 is 12 amino acids long. From germline, CDR1 is SQVTM and CDR2 ANQGSEA. Between the trimmed V and J ends, which lost 1 base and 3 bases, there was a span of 7 bases. CDR3 amino acids: CSVEGAGYEQYF. CDR3 DNA: TGCAGCGTTGAAGGGGCAGGCTACGAGCAGTACTTC.

The rearrangement joins TRBV19 to TRBJ2-7; tentatively, D is TRBD1 (5 bases). V was cut by 3 bases and J by 7 bases, with 19 bases left in between. This CDR3 region has 15 residues. The V gene's germline CDR1 is LNHDA and CDR2 SQIVND (reference sequence). The CDR3 DNA reads as TGTGCCAGTAGTATCGGACCGAGTTGGGGCAAGGAGCAGTACTTC. Translated, it gives CASSIGPSWGKEQYF.

This clone was observed once. The genes are TRBV6-6 and TRBJ2-7, with 10 bases that match TRBD2. The J segment lost 2 bases and the V segment lost 11 bases, leaving 9 bases of the junction unmatched. The CDR3 is 14 amino acids. The germline CDR1 and CDR2 sequences are MNHNY and SVGAGI (reference sequence). The CDR3: CAAQYLAGAYEQYF. In DNA form, the CDR3 reads TGTGCCGCCCAGTACCTAGCGGGGGCCTACGAGCAGTACTTC.

This chain joins TRBV7-9 and TRBJ2-5; D is uncertain. Trimming took 2 bases from V and 3 from J, leaving 7 bases between them. Germline V CDR1 and CDR2: SEHNR, FQNEAQ (reference sequence). The CDR3 length is 13 residues. CDR3 DNA sequence: TGTGCCAGCAGCTTACTACGCGAAGAGACCCAGTACTTC. Translated, it gives CASSLLREETQYF. The full variable domain, in which reference TRBV7-9 and TRBJ2-5 provide the parts outside the CDR3, is DTGVSQNPRHKITKRGQNVTFRCDPISEHNRLYWYRQTLGQGPEFLTYFQNEAQLEKSRLLSDRFSAERPKGSFSTLEIQRTEQGDSAMYLCASSLLREETQYFGPGTRLLVL.

This clone was found once. This chain links TRBV28 with TRBJ2-7; no clear D. Trimming took off 8 bases at V and 7 bases at J, with 18 bases between the two ends. This CDR3 contains 13 residues. Germline CDR1 MDHEN, CDR2 SYDVKM. The CDR3 region has the DNA TGTGCCAGCTCTCCGGCCACTACGAGAGAGCAGTACTTC. Its translation: CASSPATTREQYF.

This chain joins TRBV6-5 and TRBJ1-1; 10 bases agree with TRBD1. V dropped 6 bases and J dropped 11; count of bases not matched to a gene: 6. This CDR3 contains 12 residues. Germline V gene sequence: CDR1 MNHEY, CDR2 SVGAGI. The CDR3 DNA reads as TGTGCCAGCAGCCCGACAGGGGGCATTGCTTTCTTT. As protein: CASSPTGGIAFF.

The genes are TRBV5-1 and TRBJ1-1, with a possible D match to TRBD1 (5 bases). Germline V lookup: CDR1 SGHRS, CDR2 YFSETQ. The CDR3 covers 15 residues. Trimming stripped 4 bases from V and 1 base from J, with 14 bases between. The CDR3 region has the DNA TGCGCCAGCAGCGCGACGGGGGGAGAGAACACTGAAGCTTTCTTT. Encoded protein: CASSATGGENTEAFF.

This chain connects TRBV9 to TRBJ2-1; D uncertain. The germline gives CDR1 SGDLS, CDR2 YYNGEE. V shed 0 bases and J shed 0 bases, with 10 bases lying between them. The CDR3 has 16 amino acids. CDR3: CASSVELLSSYNEQFF. The DNA for the CDR3 is TGTGCCAGCAGCGTAGAACTTTTAAGCTCCTACAATGAGCAGTTCTTC.

The chain recombines TRBV28 with TRBJ1-5; D is possibly TRBD1 (5 bases). V lost 5 bases and J 7 bases, leaving 9 bases between the germline ends. Germline V gene data show CDR1 as MDHEN and CDR2 as SYDVKM. The CDR3 contains 12 residues. CDR3 amino acids: CASSGTIQPQHF. CDR3 bases: TGTGCCAGCAGTGGGACGATACAGCCCCAGCATTTT.

V and J are TRBV5-1 and TRBJ2-2; 7 bases align to TRBD1. The germline V gene has CDR1 SGHRS and CDR2 YFSETQ. The CDR3 sequence is 14 residues long. V lost 3 bases to trimming and J lost 3 bases; unmatched junction nucleotides: 2. CDR3 in DNA: TGCGCCAGCAGCTCGGGACAGTACACCGGGGAGCTGTTTTTT. Amino acids: CASSSGQYTGELFF.